The 27 T cell receptor beta chains listed next were all sequenced from one sample in a study of T cell repertoires in cytomegalovirus infection. TCRdb re-analysed the reads in MiXCR, keeping a single row per CDR3 protein. The sample carries 200,000 to 250,000 distinct CDR3 sequences, around an eighth recorded once. Sequenced input: PBMCs. These TCRs come from a human donor in good health (CMV status not recorded). Some clones in this sample may be carry-over from other donors' samples.

This clonotype was found many times. The V and J genes are TRBV7-3 and TRBJ2-1; 8 bases map to TRBD2. The CDR3 contains 14 residues. Germline CDR1 is SGHTA and CDR2 is FQGTGA. The V segment lost 2 bases and the J segment 9 bases; nucleotides outside the gene matches: 6. This CDR3 is CASSLVPGTSEQFF. The CDR3 region has the DNA TGTGCCAGCAGCTTAGTCCCGGGGACTAGTGAGCAGTTCTTC.

This clonotype has at least ten counts. Here the CDR3 reads CASSLARARQGEQYF. In DNA, the CDR3 is TGTGCCAGCAGCTTAGCGCGGGCTAGGCAAGGCGAGCAGTACTTC. This chain connects TRBV7-2 to TRBJ2-7, with a tentative D call TRBD2 (5 bases). V gave up 0 bases and J gave up 6 bases, with 15 bases separating them. The CDR3 runs to 15 residues. Germline CDR1 is SGHTA and CDR2 is FQGNSA.

The chain joins TRBV29-1 to TRBJ1-1; no clear D gene. The CDR3 runs to 13 residues. The V gene lost 6 bases and the J gene lost 6 bases, with 17 bases spanning the gap. The germline gives CDR1 SQVTM, CDR2 ANQGSEA. CDR3 coding DNA: TGCAGCGTCGGAAAGGCGGCGACGGCTGAAGCTTTCTTT. This gives the protein CSVGKAATAEAFF.

This clonotype was counted once. The chain is built from TRBV19 and TRBJ1-2, with 7 bases fitting TRBD1. The junction had 3 bases not matched to a gene; V was cut back by 3 bases and J by 5 bases. This CDR3 is 13 amino acids long. CDR1 and CDR2 (germline): LNHDA, SQIVND (reference sequence). CDR3 region: CASSIGQVYGYTF. CDR3 sequence (DNA): TGTGCCAGTAGTATTGGACAGGTTTATGGCTACACCTTC. The variable domain in full, with the rest retrieved from reference TRBV19 and TRBJ1-2, is DGGITQSPKYLFRKEGQNVTLSCEQNLNHDAMYWYRQDPGQGLRLIYYSQIVNDFQKGDIAEGYSVSREKKESFPLTVTSAQKNPTAFYLCASSIGQVYGYTFGSGTRLTVV.

This clonotype was seen ten or more times. The rearrangement links TRBV12-3 or TRBV12-4 to TRBJ2-3; D tentatively reads TRBD1 or TRBD2 (5 bases each). The length of the CDR3 is 15 residues. Trimming took 4 bases from V and 2 from J, leaving 13 bases between them. DNA for the CDR3: TGTGCCAGCAGTTCGGGACGGCTCATCACAGATACGCAGTATTTT. It translates to CASSSGRLITDTQYF.

This clonotype was seen repeatedly, ten times or more. V and J are TRBV6-5 and TRBJ2-5, with D tentatively TRBD1 (5 bases). CDR1 MNHEY and CDR2 SVGAGI come from the germline V gene. Trimming pared 6 bases from V and 4 bases from J, leaving 12 bases between. The CDR3 spans 13 residues. The CDR3 spells CASRPGPAETQYF. DNA for the CDR3: TGTGCCAGCAGGCCAGGGCCGGCAGAGACCCAGTACTTC.

This clonotype came up many times. This chain connects TRBV7-9 to TRBJ1-5; possible D gene TRBD1, 5 bases. The CDR3 extends over 14 amino acids. V lost 1 base and J 5 bases, leaving 9 bases between the germline ends. Germline V CDR1 and CDR2: SEHNR, FQNEAQ (reference sequence). The CDR3 reads CASSLGSTDQPQHF. The CDR3 region has the DNA TGTGCCAGCAGCTTAGGATCGACAGATCAGCCCCAGCATTTT.

This clonotype was detected ten times or more. The chain uses TRBV11-2 and TRBJ2-6; D assignment may be TRBD1 or TRBD2 (5 bases each). CDR3 size: 20 residues. Trimming took off 5 bases at V and 3 bases at J, with 26 bases between the two ends. Germline values: CDR1 SGHAT, CDR2 FQNNGV. In nucleotides, the CDR3 is TGTGCCAGCAGCCCCACGGGACCCTTAAGAAAATTTGTTGGGGCCAACGTCCTGACTTTC. This codes for CASSPTGPLRKFVGANVLTF.

In its sample, this clonotype was seen a few times. The chain's CDR3 is CASSLQGGRTDTQYF. DNA for the CDR3: TGTGCCAGCAGCTTACAAGGCGGTCGCACAGATACGCAGTATTTT. J is TRBJ2-3 and V is TRBV11-2, with no clear D. This CDR3 is 15 amino acids long. V lost 2 bases and J 1 base, leaving 10 bases between the germline ends. Per germline, CDR1 SGHAT and CDR2 FQNNGV. Supplemented by reference TRBV11-2 and TRBJ2-3, the full variable domain reads EAGVAQSPRYKIIEKRQSVAFWCNPISGHATLYWYQQILGQGPKLLIQFQNNGVVDDSQLPKDRFSAERLKGVDSTLKIQPAKLEDSAVYLCASSLQGGRTDTQYFGPGTRLTVL.

This clonotype was seen more than once but under ten times. The chain links TRBV20-1 to TRBJ1-5; 9 nucleotides match TRBD1. V lost 6 bases to trimming and J lost 10 bases; unmatched junction nucleotides: 16. The germline CDR1 and CDR2 sequences are DFQATT and SNEGSKA (reference sequence). This CDR3 comprises 15 residues. The CDR3 protein is CSAQAGTGSESPQHF. In DNA, the CDR3 is TGCAGTGCCCAGGCCGGGACAGGGTCGGAATCACCCCAGCATTTT.

This clonotype was found a few times. This chain uses TRBV6-2 or TRBV6-3 with TRBJ1-2; TRBD1 aligns across 9 bases. Per the germline V gene, CDR1 is MNHEY and CDR2 is SVGEGT. J was trimmed by 10 bases and V by 7 bases; bases with no gene match: 19. The CDR3 has 16 residues. The CDR3 bases are TGTGCCAGCATCCACGCCCTCGGACAGGGGAGAAGGGACTACACCTTC. Translation: CASIHALGQGRRDYTF.

V and J are TRBV15 and TRBJ2-5; D is possibly TRBD2 (5 bases). The V end was cut by 5 bases, the J end by 5 bases, with 15 bases between. There are 14 residues in the CDR3. CDR1 is LNHNV and CDR2 is YYDKDF in the germline V gene (reference sequence). CDR3 loop: CATSSRLEAETQYF. For the CDR3, the DNA is TGTGCCACCAGCTCGAGGTTGGAGGCCGAGACCCAGTACTTC.

This clonotype showed up just a few times. J is TRBJ1-1 and V is TRBV7-9; D might be TRBD1 (5 bases). The CDR3 length is 15 residues. The V gene lost 1 base and the J gene lost 2 bases, with 11 bases spanning the gap. Germline CDR1 is SEHNR and CDR2 is FQNEAQ (reference sequence). The CDR3 reads CASSLEGVPNTEAFF. In nucleotides, the CDR3 is TGTGCCAGCAGCTTAGAAGGGGTCCCAAACACTGAAGCTTTCTTT. The whole variable domain, filled in from reference TRBV7-9 and TRBJ1-1, reads DTGVSQNPRHKITKRGQNVTFRCDPISEHNRLYWYRQTLGQGPEFLTYFQNEAQLEKSRLLSDRFSAERPKGSFSTLEIQRTEQGDSAMYLCASSLEGVPNTEAFFGQGTRLTVV.

J is TRBJ2-3 and V is TRBV19; D tentatively reads TRBD1 or TRBD2 (5 bases each). From germline, CDR1 is LNHDA and CDR2 SQIVND (reference sequence). This CDR3 has 15 amino acids. The ends were cut back, 6 bases at V and 4 bases at J, with 17 bases in the middle. In nucleotides, the CDR3 is TGTGCCAGTAGCCCTCCGGGACGTAGGGCAGATACGCAGTATTTT. It is translated as CASSPPGRRADTQYF.

This chain connects TRBV24-1 to TRBJ1-3; a weak D match, TRBD1 (5 bases). V lost 5 bases and J 2 bases, leaving 12 bases between the germline ends. Germline CDR1 and CDR2: KGHDR and SFDVKD. The CDR3 has 15 amino acids. As DNA, the CDR3 is TGTGCCACCAGTGGTACGGGGGAAGCTGGAAACACCATATATTTT. Its protein is CATSGTGEAGNTIYF.

The J gene is TRBJ2-5, the V gene TRBV29-1, with D perhaps given as TRBD1 or TRBD2 (5 bases each). The germline V and J ends were trimmed by 1 base and 0 bases, with 6 bases remaining between them. The CDR3 totals 13 residues. CDR1 SQVTM and CDR2 ANQGSEA come from the germline V gene. CDR3 sequence reads: CSVEGGYQETQYF. CDR3 DNA: TGCAGCGTTGAAGGGGGGTACCAAGAGACCCAGTACTTC.

This clonotype appeared a few times. The genes are TRBV11-2 and TRBJ2-1; TRBD2 matches 9 bases. This CDR3 region has 15 residues. CDR1 and CDR2 (germline): SGHAT, FQNNGV. V was clipped by 4 bases and J by 8 bases; unmatched bases: 9. CDR3 in DNA: TGTGCCAGCAGCTCTTCAGCGGGAGGTTTGCATGAGCAGTTCTTC. It specifies CASSSSAGGLHEQFF.

The gene calls are TRBV6-6 and TRBJ2-1; 11 bases match TRBD2. V lost 0 bases, J lost 6 bases, and 7 bases stayed unmatched. The CDR3 runs 17 residues. Germline lookup yields CDR1 MNHNY and CDR2 SVGAGI (reference sequence). The CDR3 protein is CASSYSIAGGPGNEQFF. DNA for the CDR3: TGTGCCAGCAGTTACTCGATAGCGGGAGGGCCGGGCAATGAGCAGTTCTTC.

This clonotype was detected many times. Here the CDR3 DNA reads TGTGCCAGCAGTTACGGTGTACGGCGGGGAACCGGGGAGCTGTTTTTT. Residues: CASSYGVRRGTGELFF. The V call is TRBV6-2 or TRBV6-3, the J call TRBJ2-2; possible D gene TRBD2, 6 bases. V gave up 2 bases and J gave up 5 bases, with 15 bases separating them. The germline V gene has CDR1 MNHEY and CDR2 SVGEGT. The CDR3 totals 16 residues.

This clonotype appeared a few times. This chain connects TRBV20-1 to TRBJ2-1; 9 bases fit TRBD1. From germline, CDR1 is DFQATT and CDR2 SNEGSKA (reference sequence). The V gene end was trimmed by 7 bases and the J gene end by 5 bases; junction bases not matched to a gene: 9. This CDR3 region has 14 residues. The chain's CDR3 is CSGVRDRVNNEQFF. As DNA, the CDR3 is TGCAGTGGAGTTCGGGACAGGGTTAACAATGAGCAGTTCTTC.

About this clonotype itself: This could be a read error, since a much larger clone is one nucleotide away. The chain has TRBV28 and TRBJ2-3, with 9 bases identical to TRBD1. Per germline, CDR1 MDHEN and CDR2 SYDVKM. CDR3 length equals 17 residues. CDR3 DNA: TGTGCCAGCAGTCAATCCCGGATAGGGACAGGGCCAGATAAGCAGTATTTT. It codes for CASSQSRIGTGPDKQYF.

The chain employs TRBV7-3 and TRBJ2-7, with TRBD1 matching over 7 bases. This CDR3 has 18 residues. Germline V lookup: CDR1 SGHTA, CDR2 FQGTGA. After removal of 8 bases from V and 0 bases from J, the junction contained 19 bases not matched to a gene. In nucleotides, the CDR3 is TGTGCCAGCCCCTTGCCCCCCCATACCGGGGACAGCTCCTACGAGCAGTACTTC. Translating gives CASPLPPHTGDSSYEQYF.

Concerning this clonotype: A much larger clonotype is one base distant, so this may be a read error. The conserved phenylalanine or tryptophan normally closing the CDR3 is absent here, so this likely arose from a read error. The chain couples TRBV12-3 or TRBV12-4 to TRBJ1-2, with 8 bases fitting TRBD1. With 4 bases clipped from V and 6 bases from J, the junction kept 13 bases outside the gene matches. The CDR3 spans 16 residues. The CDR3 sequence is CASSSSSGGAGNGYTV. The CDR3 nucleotides are TGTGCCAGCAGTTCCAGCTCAGGGGGCGCGGGAAATGGCTACACCGTC.

This clonotype has a handful of counts. The rearrangement joins TRBV11-1 to TRBJ2-3; no firm D call. The CDR3 totals 14 residues. CDR1 SGHAT and CDR2 FQDESV come from the germline V gene (reference sequence). The ends were cut back, 5 bases at V and 0 bases at J, with 9 bases in the middle. The CDR3 DNA follows: TGTGCCAGCAGCCCCCGCATTAGCACAGATACGCAGTATTTT. This sequence encodes CASSPRISTDTQYF. The entire variable domain, with the rest obtained from reference TRBV11-1 and TRBJ2-3, is as follows: EAEVAQSPRYKITEKSQAVAFWCDPISGHATLYWYRQILGQGPELLVQFQDESVVDDSQLPKDRFSAERLKGVDSTLKIQPAELGDSAMYLCASSPRISTDTQYFGPGTRLTVL.

The sample holds many counts of this clonotype. The genes are TRBV7-2 and TRBJ2-3; TRBD2 aligns across 13 bases. The CDR3 runs 17 residues. Germline loops: CDR1 SGHTA, CDR2 FQGNSA. V was pared by 5 bases and J by 8 bases, with 13 bases of the junction left unmatched. Written as DNA, the CDR3 is TGTGCCAGCAGCCTTTATACTAGCGGGAGGGGAAGGGGTACGCAGTATTTT. This translates into CASSLYTSGRGRGTQYF.

A few counts support this clonotype. CDR3 region: CSARGREREKEAFF. As DNA, the CDR3 is TGCAGTGCTAGGGGGCGCGAAAGGGAGAAGGAAGCTTTCTTT. The chain recombines TRBV20-1 with TRBJ1-1, with D maybe TRBD1 (5 bases). CDR1 is DFQATT, CDR2 SNEGSKA, per germline (reference sequence). This CDR3 comprises 14 residues. V lost 3 bases to trimming and J lost 8 bases, with 19 bases between them.

This chain uses TRBV10-3 with TRBJ1-5; possibly TRBD1 for D (5 bases). This CDR3 is built from 14 residues. V dropped 0 bases and J dropped 7 bases, with 10 bases sitting between them. In germline, CDR1 is ENHRY, CDR2 SYGVKD. The CDR3 sequence is CAISESPGDQPQHF. CDR3 bases: TGTGCCATCAGTGAGTCCCCCGGGGACCAGCCCCAGCATTTT.